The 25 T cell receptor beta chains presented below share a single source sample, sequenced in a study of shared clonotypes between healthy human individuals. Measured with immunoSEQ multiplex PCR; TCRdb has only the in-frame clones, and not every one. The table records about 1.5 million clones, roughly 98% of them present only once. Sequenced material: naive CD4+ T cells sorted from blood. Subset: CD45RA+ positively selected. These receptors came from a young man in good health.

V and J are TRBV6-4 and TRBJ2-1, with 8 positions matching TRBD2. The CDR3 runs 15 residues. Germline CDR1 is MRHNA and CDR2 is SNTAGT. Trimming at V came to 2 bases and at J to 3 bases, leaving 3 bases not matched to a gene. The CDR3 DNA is TGTGCCAGCAGTGACCGGGGGGGGAACTACAATGAGCAGTTCTTC. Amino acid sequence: CASSDRGGNYNEQFF.

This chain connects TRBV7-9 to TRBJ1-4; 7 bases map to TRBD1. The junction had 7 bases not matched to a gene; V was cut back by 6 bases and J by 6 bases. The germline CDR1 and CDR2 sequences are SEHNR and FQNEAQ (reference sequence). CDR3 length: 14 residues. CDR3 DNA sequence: TGTGCCAGCAGGCGGACAGGCGTGGATGAAAAACTGTTTTTT. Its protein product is CASRRTGVDEKLFF.

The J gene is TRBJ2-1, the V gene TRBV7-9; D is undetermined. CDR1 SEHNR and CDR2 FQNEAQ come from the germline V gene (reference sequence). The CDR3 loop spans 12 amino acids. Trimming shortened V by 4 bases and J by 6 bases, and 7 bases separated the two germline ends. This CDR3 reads CASSYQLNEQFF. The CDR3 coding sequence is TGTGCCAGCAGCTATCAACTCAATGAGCAGTTCTTC.

The CDR3 bases are TGTGCCATCAGTGCAGGGGGAAACACTGAAGCTTTCTTT. Translation gives CAISAGGNTEAFF. V is TRBV10-3 and J is TRBJ1-1; 7 positions match TRBD1. The CDR3 contains 13 residues. CDR1 is ENHRY, CDR2 SYGVKD, per germline. Trimming removed 4 bases from V and 2 bases from J; junction bases left unmatched: 1.

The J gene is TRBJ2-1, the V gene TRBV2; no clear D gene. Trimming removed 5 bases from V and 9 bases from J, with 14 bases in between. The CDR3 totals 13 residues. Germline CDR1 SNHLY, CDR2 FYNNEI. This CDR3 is CASSLQLGAEQFF. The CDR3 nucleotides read TGTGCCAGCAGTCTCCAGTTGGGTGCTGAGCAGTTCTTC.

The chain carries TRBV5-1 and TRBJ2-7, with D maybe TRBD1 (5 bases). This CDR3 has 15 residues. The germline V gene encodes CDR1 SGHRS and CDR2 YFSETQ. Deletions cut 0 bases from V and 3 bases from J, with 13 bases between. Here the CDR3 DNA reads TGCGCCAGCAGCTTGGGGGCCCAGGGCCTCTACGAGCAGTACTTC. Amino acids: CASSLGAQGLYEQYF.

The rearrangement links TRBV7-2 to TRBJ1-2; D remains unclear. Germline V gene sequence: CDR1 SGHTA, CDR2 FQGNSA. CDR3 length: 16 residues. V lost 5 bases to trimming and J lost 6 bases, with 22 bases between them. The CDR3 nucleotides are TGTGCCAGCAGCCTTTTCAGCGGTGAATCCGTCAATGGCTACACCTTC. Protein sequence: CASSLFSGESVNGYTF.

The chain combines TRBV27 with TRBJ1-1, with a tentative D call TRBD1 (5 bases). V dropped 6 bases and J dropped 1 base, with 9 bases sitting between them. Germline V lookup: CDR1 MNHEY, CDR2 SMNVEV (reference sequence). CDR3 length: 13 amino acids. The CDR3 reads CASSDRPNTEAFF. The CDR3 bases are TGTGCCAGCAGCGACAGACCGAACACTGAAGCTTTCTTT.

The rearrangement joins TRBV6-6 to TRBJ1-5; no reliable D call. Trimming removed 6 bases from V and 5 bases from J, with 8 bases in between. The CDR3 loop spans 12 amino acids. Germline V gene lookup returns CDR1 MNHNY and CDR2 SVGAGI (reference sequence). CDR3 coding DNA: TGTGCCAGCAGCCCTTCGTATCAGCCCCAGCATTTT. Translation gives CASSPSYQPQHF.

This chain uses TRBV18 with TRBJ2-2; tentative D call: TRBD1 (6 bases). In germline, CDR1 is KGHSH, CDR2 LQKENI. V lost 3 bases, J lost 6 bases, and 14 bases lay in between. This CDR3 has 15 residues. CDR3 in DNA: TGTGCCAGCTCACCGCAAACAGGGAGCGCCGGGGAGCTGTTTTTT. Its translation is CASSPQTGSAGELFF.

For the CDR3, the DNA is TGCAGCTCCTGGGGTCCTAGAGAGGAGACCCAGTACTTC. As protein: CSSWGPREETQYF. The genes are TRBV29-1 and TRBJ2-5; D is unresolved. V dropped 8 bases and J dropped 5 bases, with 18 bases sitting between them. From germline, CDR1 is SQVTM and CDR2 ANQGSEA. CDR3 length: 13 residues.

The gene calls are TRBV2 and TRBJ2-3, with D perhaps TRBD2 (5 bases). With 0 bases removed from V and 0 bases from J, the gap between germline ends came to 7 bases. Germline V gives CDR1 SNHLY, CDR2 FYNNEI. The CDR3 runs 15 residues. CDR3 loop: CASSEASVSTDTQYF. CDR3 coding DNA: TGTGCCAGCAGTGAAGCTAGCGTAAGCACAGATACGCAGTATTTT.

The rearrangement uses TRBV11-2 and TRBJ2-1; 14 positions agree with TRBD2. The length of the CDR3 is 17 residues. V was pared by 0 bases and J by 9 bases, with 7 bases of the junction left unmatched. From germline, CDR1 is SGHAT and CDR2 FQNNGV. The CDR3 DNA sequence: TGTGCCAGCAGCTTAGAACCGGGACTAGCGGGAGTTGTTGAGCAGTTCTTC. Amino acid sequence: CASSLEPGLAGVVEQFF.

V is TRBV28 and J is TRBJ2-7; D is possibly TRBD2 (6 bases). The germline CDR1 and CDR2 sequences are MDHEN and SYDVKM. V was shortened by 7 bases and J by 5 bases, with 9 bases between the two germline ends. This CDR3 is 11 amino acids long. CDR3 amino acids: CASTGSHEQYF. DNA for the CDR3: TGTGCCAGCACCGGGAGTCACGAGCAGTACTTC.

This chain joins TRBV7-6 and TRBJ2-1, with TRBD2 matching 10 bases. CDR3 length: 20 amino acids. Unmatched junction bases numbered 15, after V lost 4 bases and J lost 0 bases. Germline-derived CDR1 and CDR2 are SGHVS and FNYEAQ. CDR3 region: CASSYARGLAVPSSYNEQFF. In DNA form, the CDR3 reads TGTGCCAGCAGCTATGCCCGAGGACTAGCGGTTCCAAGCTCCTACAATGAGCAGTTCTTC. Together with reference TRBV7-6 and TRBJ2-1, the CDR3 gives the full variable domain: GAGVSQSPRYKVTKRGQDVALRCDPISGHVSLYWYRQALGQGPEFLTYFNYEAQQDKSGLPNDRFSAERPEGSISTLTIQRTEQRDSAMYRCASSYARGLAVPSSYNEQFFGPGTRLTVL.

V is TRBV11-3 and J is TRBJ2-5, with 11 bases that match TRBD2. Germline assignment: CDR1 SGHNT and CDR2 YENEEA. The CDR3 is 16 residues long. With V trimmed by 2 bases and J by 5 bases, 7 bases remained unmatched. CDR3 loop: CASSLRLAGGGETQYF. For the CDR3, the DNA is TGTGCCAGCAGCTTAAGGCTAGCGGGGGGCGGGGAGACCCAGTACTTC. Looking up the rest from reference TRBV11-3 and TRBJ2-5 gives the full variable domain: EAGVVQSPRYKIIEKKQPVAFWCNPISGHNTLYWYLQNLGQGPELLIRYENEEAVDDSQLPKDRFSAERLKGVDSTLKIQPAELGDSAVYLCASSLRLAGGGETQYFGPGTRLLVL.

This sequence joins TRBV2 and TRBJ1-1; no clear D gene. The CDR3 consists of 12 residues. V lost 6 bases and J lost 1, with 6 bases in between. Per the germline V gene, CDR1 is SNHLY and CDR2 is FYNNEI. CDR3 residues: CASRSPNTEAFF. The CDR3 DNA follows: TGTGCCAGCAGATCCCCGAACACTGAAGCTTTCTTT.

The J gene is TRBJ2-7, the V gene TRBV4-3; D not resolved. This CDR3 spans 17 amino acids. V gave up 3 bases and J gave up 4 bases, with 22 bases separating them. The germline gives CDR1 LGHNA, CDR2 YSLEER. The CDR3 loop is CASSHTPLGRMHYEQYF. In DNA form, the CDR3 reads TGCGCCAGCAGCCATACCCCCCTAGGACGAATGCATTACGAGCAGTACTTC.

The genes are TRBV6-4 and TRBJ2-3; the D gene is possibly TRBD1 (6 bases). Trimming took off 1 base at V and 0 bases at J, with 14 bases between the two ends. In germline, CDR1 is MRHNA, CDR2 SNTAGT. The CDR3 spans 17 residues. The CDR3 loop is CASSDFPTGASTDTQYF. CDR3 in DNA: TGTGCCAGCAGTGACTTCCCGACAGGTGCTAGCACAGATACGCAGTATTTT.

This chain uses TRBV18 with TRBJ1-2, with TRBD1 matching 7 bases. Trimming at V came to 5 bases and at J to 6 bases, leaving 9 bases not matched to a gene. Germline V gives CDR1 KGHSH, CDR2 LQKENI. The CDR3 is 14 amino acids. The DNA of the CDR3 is TGTGCCAGCTCAACGACAGGGAGGGGGAATGGCTACACCTTC. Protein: CASSTTGRGNGYTF.

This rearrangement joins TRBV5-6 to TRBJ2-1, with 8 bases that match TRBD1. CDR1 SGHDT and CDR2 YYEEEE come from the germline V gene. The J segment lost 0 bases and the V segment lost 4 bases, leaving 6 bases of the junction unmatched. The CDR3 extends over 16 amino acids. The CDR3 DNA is TGTGCCAGCAGCGACAGGGGCTTGGCCTCCTACAATGAGCAGTTCTTC. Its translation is CASSDRGLASYNEQFF.

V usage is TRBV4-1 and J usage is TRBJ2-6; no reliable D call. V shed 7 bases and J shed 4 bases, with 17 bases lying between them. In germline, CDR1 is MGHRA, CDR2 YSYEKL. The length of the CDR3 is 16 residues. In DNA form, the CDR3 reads TGCGCCAGCACGAGTGCCCCTCTTCCAGGGGCCAACGTCCTGACTTTC. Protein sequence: CASTSAPLPGANVLTF.

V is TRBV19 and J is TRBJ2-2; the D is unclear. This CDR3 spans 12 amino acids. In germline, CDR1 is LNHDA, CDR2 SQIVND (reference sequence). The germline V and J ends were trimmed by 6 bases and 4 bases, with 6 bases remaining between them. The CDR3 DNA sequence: TGTGCCAGTAGAAGGGTCACCGGGGAGCTGTTTTTT. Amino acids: CASRRVTGELFF.

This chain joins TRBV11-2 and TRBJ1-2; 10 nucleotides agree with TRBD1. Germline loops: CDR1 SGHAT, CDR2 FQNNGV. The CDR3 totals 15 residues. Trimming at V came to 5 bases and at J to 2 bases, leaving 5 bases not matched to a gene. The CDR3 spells CASSLLGQGNYGYTF. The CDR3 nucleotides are TGTGCCAGCAGCCTCCTGGGACAGGGGAACTATGGCTACACCTTC. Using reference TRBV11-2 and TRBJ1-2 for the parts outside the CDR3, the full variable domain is EAGVAQSPRYKIIEKRQSVAFWCNPISGHATLYWYQQILGQGPKLLIQFQNNGVVDDSQLPKDRFSAERLKGVDSTLKIQPAKLEDSAVYLCASSLLGQGNYGYTFGSGTRLTVV.

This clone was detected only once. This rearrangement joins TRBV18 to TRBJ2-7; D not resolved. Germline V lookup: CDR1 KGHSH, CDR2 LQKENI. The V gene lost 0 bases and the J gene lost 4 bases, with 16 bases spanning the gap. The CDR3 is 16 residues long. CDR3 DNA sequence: TGTGCCAGCTCACCACCTGGGTTGGTGGCAGAGTACGAGCAGTACTTC. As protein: CASSPPGLVAEYEQYF.